This paragraph reports one T cell receptor (beta chain). Its target is unknown. With 3 bases removed from V and 7 bases from J, the gap between germline ends came to 25 bases. CDR3 size: 17 residues. Germline-derived CDR1 and CDR2 are SGHAT and FQNNGV. The data are from a study of blood T cells in healthy people across ages. The authors ran a second PCR of about 6 to 11 cycles using a sample-barcoded 5' primer and a J-beta primer mix. A tag from a template-switch adaptor with 12 random nucleotides marked each cDNA molecule. Each CDR3 protein gets one entry after TCRdb re-called the 5' RACE reads with MiXCR. The top ten clones hold around 13% of a sample with about 1.1 million distinct CDR3 sequences, approximately 38% of them seen once. Notes on the study in general: Investigators viewed diversity estimates from one million T cells as underestimates, the study reported.

V gene TRBV11-2 combines with J gene TRBJ2-7; maybe TRBD2 (6 bases). Sequencing was done on a sample of blood. This receptor was taken from a man younger than 30 in good health. The CDR3 spells CASSFYLAEGAYNEQYF. The CDR3 DNA reads TGTGCCAGCAGCTTCTATTTGGCGGAGGGAGCCTACAATGAGCAGTACTTC. Drawing the rest from reference TRBV11-2 and TRBJ2-7, the complete variable domain is EAGVAQSPRYKIIEKRQSVAFWCNPISGHATLYWYQQILGQGPKLLIQFQNNGVVDDSQLPKDRFSAERLKGVDSTLKIQPAKLEDSAVYLCASSFYLAEGAYNEQYFGPGTRLTVT.